This TCR beta chain was observed in a study of blood T cell repertoires in COVID-19. About the research overall: Sites in the United States, Italy and Spain provided acute and convalescent COVID-19 samples.

This clone was detected a few times. Trimming left V 4 bases short and J 8 bases short, with 17 bases between. CDR1 is SNHLY and CDR2 is FYNNEI in the germline V gene. There are 14 residues in the CDR3. In the original analysis: Amplification of reference gene primers provided the estimated nucleated cell counts. Here immunoSEQ multiplex PCR was the method, and the copy in TCRdb shows in-frame clones only, minus some. The V and J calls and clone size were taken over from that table, and D and trimming were inferred from the DNA. The repertoire holds about 240,000 clones, with 70% to 90% as singletons.

The chain combines TRBV2 with TRBJ1-1; D remains ambiguous. The sequenced material came from peripheral blood. The sequence was obtained from a man aged 55 to 70 with acute or convalescent COVID-19. This chain's CDR3 is CASSVLGRRGEAFF. The CDR3 bases are TGTGCCAGCAGTGTCCTTGGACGGAGAGGGGAAGCTTTCTTT.